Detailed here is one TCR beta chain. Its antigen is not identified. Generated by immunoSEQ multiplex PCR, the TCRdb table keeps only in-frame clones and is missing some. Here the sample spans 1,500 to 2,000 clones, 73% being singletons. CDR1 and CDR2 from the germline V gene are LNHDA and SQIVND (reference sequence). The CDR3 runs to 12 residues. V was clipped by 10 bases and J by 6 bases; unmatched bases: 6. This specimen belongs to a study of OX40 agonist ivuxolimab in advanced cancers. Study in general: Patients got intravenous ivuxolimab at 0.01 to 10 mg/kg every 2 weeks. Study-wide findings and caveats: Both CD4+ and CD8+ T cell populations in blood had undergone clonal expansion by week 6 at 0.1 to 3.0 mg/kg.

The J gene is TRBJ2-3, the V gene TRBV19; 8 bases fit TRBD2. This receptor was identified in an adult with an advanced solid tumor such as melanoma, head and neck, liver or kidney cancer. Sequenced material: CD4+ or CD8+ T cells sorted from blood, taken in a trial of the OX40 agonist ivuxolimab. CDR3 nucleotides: TGTGCCACCCTAGCGGGCCGGGATACGCAGTATTTT. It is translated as CATLAGRDTQYF.